The rows below give T cell receptor beta chains drawn from one sample of a study of blood T cell repertoires in COVID-19. Produced via immunoSEQ multiplex PCR; TCRdb's table is partial and in-frame only. In the table there are 110,000 to 150,000 clones, just over 85% of which are singletons. Sequenced material: PBMCs or T cells enriched from blood (not recorded which). The receptors derive from a man aged 45-65 years who had recovered from COVID-19. Both conserved end residues are part of each CDR3. Each record gives: V gene, J gene, D gene, clone size, CDR3 protein, CDR3 DNA. The D gene is left open where the match is weak. Rows give clone size only sometimes, using once, few, many, or a class for an expanded clone.

TRBV6-5	TRBJ1-2	TRBD1	-	CASSYSPRGLYGYTF	TGTGCCAGCAGTTACTCTCCCAGGGGGCTTTATGGCTACACCTTC
TRBV30	TRBJ1-5	TRBD1	-	CAYSPGQGPYSNQPQHF	TGTGCCTACTCACCGGGACAGGGACCTTATAGCAATCAGCCCCAGCATTTT
TRBV4-1	TRBJ2-1	TRBD2	-	CASSQVGLAGFGEQFF	TGCGCCAGCAGCCAAGTGGGACTAGCGGGGTTCGGTGAGCAGTTCTTC
TRBV12-3/TRBV12-4	TRBJ1-1	-	-	CASSFSGDTEAFF	TGTGCCAGCAGTTTTTCAGGGGATACTGAAGCTTTCTTT
TRBV4-2	TRBJ2-1	-	-	CASSQVVAESAYNEQFF	TGTGCCAGCAGCCAAGTCGTAGCCGAATCCGCCTACAATGAGCAGTTCTTC
TRBV9	TRBJ2-2	-	-	CASSVVSAGELFF	TGTGCCAGCAGCGTAGTATCGGCCGGGGAGCTGTTTTTT
TRBV7-3	TRBJ2-4	TRBD1	-	CASSQTGGPNIQYF	TGTGCCAGCAGCCAGACAGGGGGACCAAACATTCAGTACTTC
TRBV5-1	TRBJ2-3	TRBD2	-	CASRTSGVSTDTQYF	TGCGCCAGCAGGACTAGCGGGGTGAGCACAGATACGCAGTATTTT
TRBV6-1	TRBJ2-5	TRBD1	-	CASSGYLEGGEETQYF	TGTGCCAGCAGTGGTTATTTGGAAGGGGGCGAAGAGACCCAGTACTTC
TRBV14	TRBJ1-1	TRBD1	-	CASSQRVRGEAFF	TGTGCCAGCAGCCAACGGGTCAGGGGGGAAGCTTTCTTT
TRBV28	TRBJ1-2	TRBD1	-	CASSLPSTGDYGYTF	TGTGCCAGCAGTTTGCCCTCCACAGGGGACTATGGCTACACCTTC
TRBV11-2	TRBJ2-1	TRBD1	-	CASSAPGQGSSYNEQFF	TGTGCCAGCAGCGCCCCGGGACAGGGGTCCTCCTACAATGAGCAGTTCTTC
TRBV4-1	TRBJ1-4	-	-	CASSQGRDATNEKLFF	TGCGCCAGCAGCCAAGGAAGAGATGCAACTAATGAAAAACTGTTTTTT
TRBV28	TRBJ2-5	TRBD1	-	CASSSQDRGQETQYF	TGTGCCAGCAGTTCGCAGGACAGGGGGCAGGAGACCCAGTACTTC
TRBV28	TRBJ2-1	TRBD2	-	CASSETSPYNEQFF	TGTGCCAGCAGCGAGACTAGCCCCTACAATGAGCAGTTCTTC
TRBV30	TRBJ2-1	TRBD2	-	CAWSRSTSGTSRRNEQFF	TGTGCCTGGAGCCGATCGACTTCCGGGACTAGCAGGCGCAATGAGCAGTTCTTC
TRBV10-3	TRBJ2-6	-	-	CAIAVAGLGANVLTF	TGTGCCATCGCCGTGGCAGGGCTTGGGGCCAACGTCCTGACTTTC
TRBV19	TRBJ1-5	-	once	CASSAYLEFYSNQPQHF	TGTGCCAGTAGTGCCTATCTGGAGTTTTATAGCAATCAGCCCCAGCATTTT
TRBV10-3	TRBJ2-3	-	-	CAISDQSTDTQYF	TGTGCCATCAGTGACCAAAGCACAGATACGCAGTATTTT
TRBV2	TRBJ1-3	-	-	CASIPQGRRASGNTIYF	TGTGCCAGCATTCCACAGGGCCGGCGGGCCTCTGGAAACACCATATATTTT
TRBV29-1	TRBJ1-1	TRBD1	-	CSASKDRGYTEAFF	TGCAGCGCATCAAAAGACAGGGGGTACACTGAAGCTTTCTTT
TRBV7-3	TRBJ2-1	TRBD2	-	CASSLSLAGPGGYNEQFF	TGTGCCAGCAGCTTAAGCCTAGCGGGACCCGGGGGTTACAATGAGCAGTTCTTC
TRBV11-1	TRBJ2-1	TRBD2	-	CASSLGTRISYNEQFF	TGTGCCAGCAGCTTAGGGACTAGAATCTCCTACAATGAGCAGTTCTTC
TRBV4-1	TRBJ2-2	-	-	CASSQGEGGRITGELFF	TGCGCCAGCAGCCAAGGTGAAGGAGGGCGGATCACCGGGGAGCTGTTTTTT
TRBV28	TRBJ2-1	TRBD2	-	CASSTTSVSYNEQFF	TGTGCCAGCAGCACGACTAGCGTCTCCTACAATGAGCAGTTCTTC
TRBV29-1	TRBJ1-1	-	-	CSVRQVGTEAFF	TGCAGCGTCCGACAGGTCGGCACTGAAGCTTTCTTT
TRBV7-2	TRBJ2-3	TRBD2	-	CASSLDLAGMDTQYF	TGTGCCAGCAGCTTAGATCTAGCGGGAATGGATACGCAGTATTTT
TRBV5-1	TRBJ1-2	TRBD1	-	CASSLNPGQALYGYTF	TGCGCCAGCAGCTTGAACCCGGGACAGGCCCTGTATGGCTACACCTTC
TRBV7-3	TRBJ2-1	TRBD2	-	CASSPLGLAGSYNEQFF	TGTGCCAGCAGCCCCCTGGGACTAGCGGGATCCTACAATGAGCAGTTCTTC
TRBV28	TRBJ1-6	-	-	CASRDPGGDSPLHF	TGTGCCAGCAGGGATCCGGGAGGAGACTCACCCCTCCACTTT
TRBV27	TRBJ1-6	-	-	CASSLSESSYNSPLHF	TGTGCCAGCAGTTTATCGGAGAGCTCCTATAATTCACCCCTCCACTTT
TRBV7-8	TRBJ2-1	-	-	CAKAGIIYNEQFF	TGTGCCAAAGCGGGTATAATATACAATGAGCAGTTCTTC
TRBV4-1	TRBJ2-3	-	-	CASSQDPGGGTDTQYF	TGCGCCAGCAGCCAAGATCCCGGCGGAGGCACAGATACGCAGTATTTT
TRBV9	TRBJ1-5	-	-	CASSVGGAVQNQPQHF	TGTGCCAGCAGCGTTGGTGGGGCAGTTCAAAATCAGCCCCAGCATTTT
TRBV7-9	TRBJ1-4	TRBD1	-	CASRSNDRGNEKLFF	TGTGCCAGCAGAAGTAACGACAGGGGGAATGAAAAACTGTTTTTT
TRBV3-1/TRBV3-2	TRBJ2-3	-	-	CASSPRSRASTDTQYF	TGTGCCAGCAGCCCCCGATCTAGAGCCTCCACAGATACGCAGTATTTT
TRBV12-3/TRBV12-4	TRBJ2-7	TRBD2	-	CASSGTSVHEQYF	TGTGCCAGCAGTGGGACTAGCGTCCACGAGCAGTACTTC
TRBV5-4	TRBJ1-1	TRBD1	-	CASSPQGFGNTEAFF	TGTGCCAGCAGCCCACAGGGGTTCGGGAACACTGAAGCTTTCTTT
TRBV7-9	TRBJ1-4	-	-	CASSSYNEKLFF	TGTGCCAGCAGCTCCTACAATGAAAAACTGTTTTTT
TRBV6-2/TRBV6-3	TRBJ2-3	-	-	CASSYYPLTDTQYF	TGTGCCAGCAGTTACTATCCCCTCACAGATACGCAGTATTTT
TRBV3-1/TRBV3-2	TRBJ2-1	TRBD2	-	CASSRSVPLAGGQSYNEQFF	TGTGCCAGCAGCCGAAGTGTTCCTCTAGCGGGAGGGCAGAGCTACAATGAGCAGTTCTTC
TRBV3-1/TRBV3-2	TRBJ1-2	TRBD1	-	CASSRTGGYSNYGYTF	TGTGCCAGCAGCAGGACAGGGGGCTACTCTAACTATGGCTACACCTTC
TRBV25-1	TRBJ1-2	-	-	CASRSAGSNYGYTF	TGTGCCAGCAGGAGTGCAGGGTCTAACTATGGCTACACCTTC
TRBV29-1	TRBJ1-1	-	-	CSGRGRTEAFF	TGCAGCGGAAGGGGAAGGACTGAAGCTTTCTTT
TRBV3-1/TRBV3-2	TRBJ2-7	-	-	CASSPWTTSYEQYF	TGTGCCAGCAGCCCTTGGACAACTTCCTACGAGCAGTACTTC